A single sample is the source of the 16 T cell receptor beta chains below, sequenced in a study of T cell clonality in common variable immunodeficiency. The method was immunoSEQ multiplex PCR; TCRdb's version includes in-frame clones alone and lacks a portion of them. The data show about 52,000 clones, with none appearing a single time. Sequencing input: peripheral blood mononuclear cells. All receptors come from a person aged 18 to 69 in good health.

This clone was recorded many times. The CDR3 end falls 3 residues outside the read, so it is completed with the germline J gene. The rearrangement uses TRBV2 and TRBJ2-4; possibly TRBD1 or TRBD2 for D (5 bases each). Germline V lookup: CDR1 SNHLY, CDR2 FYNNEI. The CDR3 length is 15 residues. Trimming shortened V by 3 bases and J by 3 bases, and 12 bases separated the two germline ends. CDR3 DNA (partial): TGTGCCAGCAGTGATGAGGGGCAGATCAAAAACATT. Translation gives CASSDEGQIKNI. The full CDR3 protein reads CASSDEGQIKNIQYF.

CDR3 DNA (partial): TGTGCCAGCAGCTTACTTCAGGGGTATCAGCCG. Translated, it gives CASSLLQGYQP. The CDR3 reads in full as CASSLLQGYQPQYF. This chain uses TRBV7-2 with TRBJ2-3; tentatively, D is TRBD1 (6 bases). The read falls 3 residues short of the CDR3 end, and the missing part is taken from the germline J gene. The CDR3 runs 14 residues. From germline, CDR1 is SGHTA and CDR2 FQGNSA.

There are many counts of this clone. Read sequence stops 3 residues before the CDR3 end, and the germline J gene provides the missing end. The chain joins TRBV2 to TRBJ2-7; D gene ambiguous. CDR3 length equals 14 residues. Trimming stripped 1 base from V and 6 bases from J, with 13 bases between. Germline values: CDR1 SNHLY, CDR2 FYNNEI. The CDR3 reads CASSEGAWNAEQYF. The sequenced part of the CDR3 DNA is TGTGCCAGCAGTGAAGGGGCATGGAATGCCGAG.

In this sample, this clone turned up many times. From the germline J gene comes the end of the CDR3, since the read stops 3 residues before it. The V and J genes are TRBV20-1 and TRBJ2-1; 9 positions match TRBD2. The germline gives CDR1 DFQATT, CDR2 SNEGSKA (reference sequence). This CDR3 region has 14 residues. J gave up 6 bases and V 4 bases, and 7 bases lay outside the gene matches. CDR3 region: CSAIEGTSSNEQFF. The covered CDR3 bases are TGCAGTGCTATAGAAGGGACTAGCAGCAATGAG.

Incomplete CDR3 DNA: TGTGCCAGTAGTCGGACAGGAGATAGCAATCAGCCC. Translated: CASSRTGDSNQP. The whole CDR3 sequence reads CASSRTGDSNQPQHF. The chain employs TRBV19 and TRBJ1-5; 7 bases match TRBD1. The DNA ends 3 residues before the CDR3 does, and the rest of the CDR3 is filled in from the germline J gene. Germline CDR1 is LNHDA and CDR2 is SQIVND (reference sequence). With V trimmed by 5 bases and J by 0 bases, 4 bases remained unmatched. The CDR3 contains 15 residues.

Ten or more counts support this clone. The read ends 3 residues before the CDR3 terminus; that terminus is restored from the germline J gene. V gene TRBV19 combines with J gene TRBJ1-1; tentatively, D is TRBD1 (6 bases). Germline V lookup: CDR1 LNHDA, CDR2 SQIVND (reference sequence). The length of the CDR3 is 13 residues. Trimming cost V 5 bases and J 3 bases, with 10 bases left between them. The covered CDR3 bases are TGTGCCAGTAGTCCCTCAGGGGACACTGAA. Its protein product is CASSPSGDTE. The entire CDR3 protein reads CASSPSGDTEAFF.

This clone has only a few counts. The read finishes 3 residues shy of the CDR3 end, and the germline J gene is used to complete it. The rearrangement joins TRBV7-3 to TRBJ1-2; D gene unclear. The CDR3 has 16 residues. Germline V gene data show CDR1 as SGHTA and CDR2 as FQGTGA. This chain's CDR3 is CASSFGLAGDYNDYTF. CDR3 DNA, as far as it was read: TGTGCCAGCAGCTTCGGCCTAGCGGGAGACTACAATGAC.

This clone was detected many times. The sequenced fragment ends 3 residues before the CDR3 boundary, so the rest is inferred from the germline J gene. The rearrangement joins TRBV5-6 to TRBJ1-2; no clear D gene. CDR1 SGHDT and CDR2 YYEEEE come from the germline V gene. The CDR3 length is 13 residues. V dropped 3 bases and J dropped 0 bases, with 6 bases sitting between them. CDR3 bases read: TGTGCCAGCAGCTCCAGTTCTAACTATGGC. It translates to CASSSSSNYG. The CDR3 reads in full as CASSSSSNYGYTF.

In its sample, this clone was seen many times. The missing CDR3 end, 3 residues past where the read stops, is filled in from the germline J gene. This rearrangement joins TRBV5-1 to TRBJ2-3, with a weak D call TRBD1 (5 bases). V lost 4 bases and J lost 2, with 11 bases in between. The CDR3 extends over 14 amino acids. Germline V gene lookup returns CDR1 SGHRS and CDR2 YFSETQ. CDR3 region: CASSQETDTDTQYF. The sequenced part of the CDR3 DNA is TGCGCCAGCAGCCAGGAGACAGACACAGATACG.

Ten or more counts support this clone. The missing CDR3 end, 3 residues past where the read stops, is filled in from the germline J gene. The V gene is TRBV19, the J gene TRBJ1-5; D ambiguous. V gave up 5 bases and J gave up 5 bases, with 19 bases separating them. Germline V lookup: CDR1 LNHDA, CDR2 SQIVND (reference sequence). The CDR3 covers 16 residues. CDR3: CASSPRTSMQDQPQHF. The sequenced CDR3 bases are TGTGCCAGTAGTCCCAGGACTAGTATGCAGGATCAGCCC.

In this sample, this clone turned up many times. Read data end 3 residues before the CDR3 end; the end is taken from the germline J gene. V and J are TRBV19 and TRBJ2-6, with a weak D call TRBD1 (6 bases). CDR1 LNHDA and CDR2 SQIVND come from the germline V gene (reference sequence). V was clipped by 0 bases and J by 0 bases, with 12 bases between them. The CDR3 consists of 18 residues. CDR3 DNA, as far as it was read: TGTGCCAGTAGTATAGATGGCAGGGGACGCTCTGGGGCCAACGTC. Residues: CASSIDGRGRSGANV. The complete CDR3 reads CASSIDGRGRSGANVLTF.

The CDR3 sequence: CASSALGGNTEAFF. The CDR3 DNA, read in part, is TGTGCCAGCAGTGCCCTAGGCGGGAACACTGAA. The genes are TRBV6-1 and TRBJ1-1; D gene unclear. The read ends 3 residues shy of where the CDR3 ends; the end is completed using the germline J gene. Between the trimmed V and J ends, which lost 4 bases and 1 base, there was a span of 10 bases. The CDR3 is 14 residues long. Germline V gene sequence: CDR1 MNHNS, CDR2 SASEGT.

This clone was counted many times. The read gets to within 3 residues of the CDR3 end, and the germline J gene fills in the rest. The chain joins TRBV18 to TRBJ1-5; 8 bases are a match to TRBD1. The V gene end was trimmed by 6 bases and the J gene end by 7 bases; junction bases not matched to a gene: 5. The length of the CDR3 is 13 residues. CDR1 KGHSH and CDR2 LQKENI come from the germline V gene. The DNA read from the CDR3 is TGTGCCAGCTCGACAGGGGAATGGCAGCCC. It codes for CASSTGEWQP. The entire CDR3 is CASSTGEWQPQHF.

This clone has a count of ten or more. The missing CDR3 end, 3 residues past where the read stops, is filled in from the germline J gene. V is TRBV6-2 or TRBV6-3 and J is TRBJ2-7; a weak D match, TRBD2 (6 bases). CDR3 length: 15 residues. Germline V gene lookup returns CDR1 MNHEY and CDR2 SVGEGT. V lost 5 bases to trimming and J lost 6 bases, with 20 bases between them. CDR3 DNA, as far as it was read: TGTGCCAGCAGTCGACTAGTTCTCGAGGGGAGCGAG. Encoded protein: CASSRLVLEGSE. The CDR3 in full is CASSRLVLEGSEQYF.

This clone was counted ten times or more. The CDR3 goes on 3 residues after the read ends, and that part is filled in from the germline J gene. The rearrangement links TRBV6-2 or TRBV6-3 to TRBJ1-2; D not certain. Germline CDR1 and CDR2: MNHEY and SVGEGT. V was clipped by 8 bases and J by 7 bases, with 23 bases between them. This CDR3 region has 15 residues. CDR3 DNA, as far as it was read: TGTGCCAGCTATATAACGGGCCGGGGTCGGCGTGGC. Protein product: CASYITGRGRRG. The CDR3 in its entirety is CASYITGRGRRGYTF.

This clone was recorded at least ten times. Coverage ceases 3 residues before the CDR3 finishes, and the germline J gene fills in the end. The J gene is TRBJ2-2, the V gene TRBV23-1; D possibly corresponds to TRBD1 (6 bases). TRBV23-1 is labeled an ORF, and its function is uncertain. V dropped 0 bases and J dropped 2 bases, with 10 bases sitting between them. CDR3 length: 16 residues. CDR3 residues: CASSQSPGENTGELFF. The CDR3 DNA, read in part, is TGCGCCAGCAGTCAATCGCCAGGGGAAAACACCGGGGAG.